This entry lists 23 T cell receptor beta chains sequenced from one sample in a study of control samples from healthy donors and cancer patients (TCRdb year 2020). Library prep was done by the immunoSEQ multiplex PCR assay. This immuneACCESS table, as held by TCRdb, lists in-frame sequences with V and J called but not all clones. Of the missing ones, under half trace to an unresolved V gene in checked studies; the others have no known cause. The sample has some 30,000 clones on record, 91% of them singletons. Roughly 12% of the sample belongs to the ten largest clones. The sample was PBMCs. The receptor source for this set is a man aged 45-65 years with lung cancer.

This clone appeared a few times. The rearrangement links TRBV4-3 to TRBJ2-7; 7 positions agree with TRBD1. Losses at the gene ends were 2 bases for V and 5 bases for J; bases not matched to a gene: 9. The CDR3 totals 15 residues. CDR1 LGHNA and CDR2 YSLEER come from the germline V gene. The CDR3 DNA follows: TGCGCCAGCAGCCAATGGAACAGGGGAAAGGACGAGCAGTACTTC. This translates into CASSQWNRGKDEQYF.

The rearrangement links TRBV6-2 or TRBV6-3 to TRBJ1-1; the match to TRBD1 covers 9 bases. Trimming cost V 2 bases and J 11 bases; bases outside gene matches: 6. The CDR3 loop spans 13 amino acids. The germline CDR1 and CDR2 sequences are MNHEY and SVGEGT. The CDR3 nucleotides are TGTGCCAGCAGTTACCGGGGGACAGGGAGTGCTTTCTTT. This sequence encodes CASSYRGTGSAFF.

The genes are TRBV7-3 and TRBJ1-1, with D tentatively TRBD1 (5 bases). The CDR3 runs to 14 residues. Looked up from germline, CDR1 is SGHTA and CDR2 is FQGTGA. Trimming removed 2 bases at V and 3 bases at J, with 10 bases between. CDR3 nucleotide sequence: TGTGCCAGCAGCTTACAAGGGGAGCACACTGAAGCTTTCTTT. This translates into CASSLQGEHTEAFF.

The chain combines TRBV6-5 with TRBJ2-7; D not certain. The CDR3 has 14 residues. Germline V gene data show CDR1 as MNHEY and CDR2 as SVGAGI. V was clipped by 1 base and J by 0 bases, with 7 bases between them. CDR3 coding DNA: TGTGCCAGCAGTTACTACATGAGCTCCTACGAGCAGTACTTC. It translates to CASSYYMSSYEQYF.

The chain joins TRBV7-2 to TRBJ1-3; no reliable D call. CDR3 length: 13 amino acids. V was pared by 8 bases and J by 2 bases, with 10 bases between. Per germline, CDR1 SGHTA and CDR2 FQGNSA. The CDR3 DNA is TGTGCCAGCTCCCCGGGTGCTGGAAACACCATATATTTT. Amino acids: CASSPGAGNTIYF.

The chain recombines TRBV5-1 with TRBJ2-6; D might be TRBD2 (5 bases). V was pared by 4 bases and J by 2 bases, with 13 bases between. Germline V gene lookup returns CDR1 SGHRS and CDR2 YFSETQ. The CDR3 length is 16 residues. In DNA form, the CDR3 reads TGCGCCAGCAGCCCGGGATTACTCACTGGGGCCAACGTCCTGACTTTC. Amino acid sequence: CASSPGLLTGANVLTF.

The CDR3 is CASSPGTGGRGYYGYTF. CDR3 sequence (DNA): TGTGCCAGCAGCCCCGGGACAGGAGGTAGGGGATACTATGGCTACACCTTC. The rearrangement links TRBV3-1 (or the pseudogene TRBV3-2) to TRBJ1-2, with 8 bases matching TRBD1. Germline CDR1 reads LGHDT; CDR2 reads YNNKEL (reference sequence). V trimming: 4 bases; J trimming: 3 bases; junction bases outside the gene matches: 13. The CDR3 totals 17 residues.

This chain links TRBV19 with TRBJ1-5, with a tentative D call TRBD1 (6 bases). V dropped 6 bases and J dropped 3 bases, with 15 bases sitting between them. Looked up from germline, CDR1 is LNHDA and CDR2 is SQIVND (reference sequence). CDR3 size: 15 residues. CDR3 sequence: CASSPGGGNNQPQHF. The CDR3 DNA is TGTGCCAGTAGCCCGGGGGGGGGCAACAATCAGCCCCAGCATTTT.

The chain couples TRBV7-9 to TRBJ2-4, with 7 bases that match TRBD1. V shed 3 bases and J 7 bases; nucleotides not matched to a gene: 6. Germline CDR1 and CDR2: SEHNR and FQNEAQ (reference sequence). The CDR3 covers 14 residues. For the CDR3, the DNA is TGTGCCAGCAGCTTCCGGGACAGCGTGAACATTCAGTACTTC. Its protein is CASSFRDSVNIQYF.

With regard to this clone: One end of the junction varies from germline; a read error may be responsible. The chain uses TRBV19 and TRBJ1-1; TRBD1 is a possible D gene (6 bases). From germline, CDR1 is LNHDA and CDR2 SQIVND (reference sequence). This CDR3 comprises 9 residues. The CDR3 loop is CARGGDRPF. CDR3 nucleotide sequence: TGTGCCAGGGGGGGCGACAGACCATTT.

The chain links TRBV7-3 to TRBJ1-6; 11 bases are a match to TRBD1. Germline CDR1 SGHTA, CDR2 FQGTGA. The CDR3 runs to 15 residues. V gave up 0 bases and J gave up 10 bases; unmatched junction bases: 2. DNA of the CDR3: TGTGCCAGCAGCTTAACGGGGACAGGGGGATCACCCCTCCACTTT. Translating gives CASSLTGTGGSPLHF.

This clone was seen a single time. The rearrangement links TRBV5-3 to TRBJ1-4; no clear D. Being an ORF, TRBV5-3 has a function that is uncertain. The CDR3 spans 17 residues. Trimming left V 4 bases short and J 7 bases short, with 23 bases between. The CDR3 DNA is TGTGCCAGAAGCCCGGTTGCTGTAGGGAGAGTAGGTGAAAAACTGTTTTTT. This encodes CARSPVAVGRVGEKLFF.

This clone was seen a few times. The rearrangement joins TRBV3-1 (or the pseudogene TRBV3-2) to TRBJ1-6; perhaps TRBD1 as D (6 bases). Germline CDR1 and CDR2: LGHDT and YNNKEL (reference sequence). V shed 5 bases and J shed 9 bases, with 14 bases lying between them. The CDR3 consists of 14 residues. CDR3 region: CASSWARGGSPLHF. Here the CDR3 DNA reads TGTGCCAGCAGCTGGGCCAGGGGTGGTTCACCCCTCCACTTT.

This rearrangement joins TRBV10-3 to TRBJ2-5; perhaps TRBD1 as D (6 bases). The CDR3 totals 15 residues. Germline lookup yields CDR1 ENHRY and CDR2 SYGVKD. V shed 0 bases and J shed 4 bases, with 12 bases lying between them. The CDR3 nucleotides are TGTGCCATCAGTGAGTCAACAGGGCACGGAGAGACCCAGTACTTC. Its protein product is CAISESTGHGETQYF.

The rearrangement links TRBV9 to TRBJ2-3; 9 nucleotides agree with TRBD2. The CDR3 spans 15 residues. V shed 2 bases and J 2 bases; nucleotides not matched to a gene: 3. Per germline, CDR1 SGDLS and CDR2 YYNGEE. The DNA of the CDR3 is TGTGCCAGCAGCGTTAGCGGGGGCCACACAGATACGCAGTATTTT. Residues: CASSVSGGHTDTQYF.

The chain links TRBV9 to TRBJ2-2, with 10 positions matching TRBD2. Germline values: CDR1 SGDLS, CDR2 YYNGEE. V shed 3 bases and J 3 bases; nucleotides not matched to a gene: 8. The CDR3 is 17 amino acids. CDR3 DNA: TGTGCCAGCAGCGGCCGAGCGGGGGGGCCTCACACCGGGGAGCTGTTTTTT. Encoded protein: CASSGRAGGPHTGELFF.

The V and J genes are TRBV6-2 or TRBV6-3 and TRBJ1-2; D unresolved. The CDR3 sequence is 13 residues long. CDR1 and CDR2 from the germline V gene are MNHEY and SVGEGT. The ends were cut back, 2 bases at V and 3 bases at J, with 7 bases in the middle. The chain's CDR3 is CASSYRNDYGYTF. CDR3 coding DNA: TGTGCCAGCAGTTACCGTAACGACTATGGCTACACCTTC.

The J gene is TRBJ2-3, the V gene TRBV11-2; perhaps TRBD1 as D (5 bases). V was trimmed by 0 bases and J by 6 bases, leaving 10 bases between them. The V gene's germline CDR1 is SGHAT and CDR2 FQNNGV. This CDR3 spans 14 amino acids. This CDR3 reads CASSLDRGFDTQYF. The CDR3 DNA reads TGTGCCAGCAGCTTAGATAGGGGCTTCGATACGCAGTATTTT.

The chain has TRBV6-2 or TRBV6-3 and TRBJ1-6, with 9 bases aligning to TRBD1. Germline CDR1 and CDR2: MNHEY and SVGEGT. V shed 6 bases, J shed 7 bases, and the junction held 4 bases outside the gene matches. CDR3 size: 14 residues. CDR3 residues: CASSPGTGNSPLHF. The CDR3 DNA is TGTGCCAGCAGCCCGGGGACAGGGAATTCACCCCTCCACTTT.

CDR3 in DNA: TGCGCCAGCAGCCAAGATCGGGGACTAGAAGCTTTCTTT. Encoded protein: CASSQDRGLEAFF. The chain joins TRBV4-3 to TRBJ1-1; possible D gene TRBD1, 5 bases. Trimming left V 0 bases short and J 8 bases short, with 10 bases between. This CDR3 is built from 13 residues. Germline-derived CDR1 and CDR2 are LGHNA and YSLEER.

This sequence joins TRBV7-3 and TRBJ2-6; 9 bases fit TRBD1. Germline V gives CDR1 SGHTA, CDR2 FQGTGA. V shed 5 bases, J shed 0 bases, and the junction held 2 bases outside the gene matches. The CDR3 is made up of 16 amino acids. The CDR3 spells CASSLTGGSGANVLTF. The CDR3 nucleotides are TGTGCCAGCAGCCTGACAGGGGGCTCTGGGGCCAACGTCCTGACTTTC.

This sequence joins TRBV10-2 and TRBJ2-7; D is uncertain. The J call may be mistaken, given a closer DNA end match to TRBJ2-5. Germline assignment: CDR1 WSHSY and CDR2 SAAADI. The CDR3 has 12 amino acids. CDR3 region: CASSGGRETQYF. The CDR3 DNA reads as TGCGCCAGCAGCGGCGGACGGGAGACCCAGTACTTC.

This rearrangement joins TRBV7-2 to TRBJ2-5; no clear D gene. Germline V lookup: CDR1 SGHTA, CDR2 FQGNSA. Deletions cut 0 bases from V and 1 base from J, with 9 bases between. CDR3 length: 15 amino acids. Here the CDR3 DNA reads TGTGCCAGCAGCTTAGCGCTAAACACCCAAGAGACCCAGTACTTC. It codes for CASSLALNTQETQYF.